The entry below describes one TCR beta chain. The PCR employed 60 Vbeta primers together with 13 Jbeta primers. Libraries were prepared by immunoSEQ multiplex PCR; TCRdb keeps only in-frame clonotypes and omits some of them. The data contain approximately 89,000 clones, about three quarters of them singletons. This sample was taken from a study of cytomegalovirus exposure and HLA in healthy donors. There are 15 residues in the CDR3. Germline lookup yields CDR1 SGHTA and CDR2 FQGNSA. V trimming: 0 bases; J trimming: 2 bases; junction bases outside the gene matches: 3. The genes are TRBV7-2 and TRBJ2-5; the match to TRBD2 covers 7 bases. The sequence came from a man aged 30 to 45 in good health and CMV-seropositive. The sequencing input was PBMCs. This CDR3 reads CASSLAGTTQETQYF. CDR3 nucleotides: TGTGCCAGCAGCTTAGCGGGGACTACACAAGAGACCCAGTACTTC.